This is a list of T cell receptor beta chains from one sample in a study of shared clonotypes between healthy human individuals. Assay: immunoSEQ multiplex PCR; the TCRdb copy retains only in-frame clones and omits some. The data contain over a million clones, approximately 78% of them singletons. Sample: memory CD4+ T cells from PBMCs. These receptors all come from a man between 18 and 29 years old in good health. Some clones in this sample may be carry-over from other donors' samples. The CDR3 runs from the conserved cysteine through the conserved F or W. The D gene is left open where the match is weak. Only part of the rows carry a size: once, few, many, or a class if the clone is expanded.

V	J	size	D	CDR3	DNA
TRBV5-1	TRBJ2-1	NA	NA	CASSLDTVARSYNEQFF	TGCGCCAGCAGCTTGGATACTGTTGCCCGGTCCTACAATGAGCAGTTCTTC
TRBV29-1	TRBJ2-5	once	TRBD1	CSVERSGGYEETQYF	TGCAGCGTTGAAAGGTCAGGGGGCTACGAAGAGACCCAGTACTTC
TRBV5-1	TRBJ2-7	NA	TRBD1	CASSLLGQGSYEQYF	TGCGCCAGCAGCCTGTTGGGACAGGGGTCGTACGAGCAGTACTTC
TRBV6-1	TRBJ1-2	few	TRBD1	CATRKTGTGDYGYTF	TGTGCCACCCGGAAGACCGGGACAGGGGACTATGGCTACACCTTC
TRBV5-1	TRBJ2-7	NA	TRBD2	CASSLVATSGYYEQYF	TGCGCCAGCAGCTTGGTGGCGACTAGCGGATACTACGAGCAGTACTTC
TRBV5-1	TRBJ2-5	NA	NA	CASSFHEGTQYF	TGCGCCAGCAGTTTCCACGAGGGGACCCAGTACTTC
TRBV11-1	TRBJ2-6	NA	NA	CASSPTARSGANVLTF	TGTGCCAGCAGCCCGACAGCCCGCTCTGGGGCCAACGTCCTGACTTTC
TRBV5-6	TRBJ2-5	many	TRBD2	CASSTKREGPSGTQYF	TGTGCCAGCAGCACGAAGCGGGAGGGCCCTTCGGGGACCCAGTACTTC
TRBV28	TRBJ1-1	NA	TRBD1	CASSPTTGGNTEAFF	TGTGCCAGCAGTCCAACGACAGGGGGCAACACTGAAGCTTTCTTT
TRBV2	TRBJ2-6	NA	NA	CASSVLARAGADF	TGTGCCAGCAGTGTCCTAGCTCGGGCAGGGGCAGACTTC
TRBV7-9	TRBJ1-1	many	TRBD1	CASSSPSEGARTLNTEAFF	TGTGCCAGCAGCTCACCGAGTGAGGGGGCGCGGACCCTAAACACTGAAGCTTTCTTT
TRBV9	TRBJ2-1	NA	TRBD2	CASSGGSENEQFF	TGTGCCAGCAGCGGCGGGAGTGAAAATGAGCAGTTCTTC
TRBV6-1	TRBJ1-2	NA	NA	CASSEEAAYGYTF	TGTGCCAGCAGTGAAGAGGCAGCCTATGGCTACACCTTC
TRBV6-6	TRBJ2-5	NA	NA	CASSPGQETQYF	TGTGCCAGCAGCCCAGGTCAAGAGACCCAGTACTTC
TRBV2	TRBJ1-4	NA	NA	CASRGEGEKLFF	TGTGCCAGCAGGGGGGAGGGTGAAAAACTGTTTTTT
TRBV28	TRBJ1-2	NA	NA	CASSLERGVYGYTF	TGTGCCAGCAGTTTAGAGAGGGGGGTCTATGGCTACACCTTC
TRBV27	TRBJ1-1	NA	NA	CASSGDRKNTEAFF	TGTGCCAGCAGTGGGGACCGTAAGAACACTGAAGCTTTCTTT
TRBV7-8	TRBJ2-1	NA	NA	CASSYRTVATEQFF	TGTGCCAGCAGCTACCGGACGGTGGCAACTGAGCAGTTCTTC
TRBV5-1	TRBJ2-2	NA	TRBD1	CASSRGQFTGELFF	TGCGCCAGCAGCCGGGGACAGTTCACCGGGGAGCTGTTTTTT
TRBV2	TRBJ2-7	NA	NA	CARKQIAVSYEQYF	TGTGCCCGCAAGCAGATTGCAGTCTCCTACGAGCAGTACTTC
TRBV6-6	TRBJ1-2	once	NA	CASSYEGFWKYGYTF	TGTGCCAGCAGTTATGAGGGGTTCTGGAAATATGGCTACACCTTC
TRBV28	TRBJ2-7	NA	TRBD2	CASNIRIAGVLEQYF	TGTGCCAGCAATATAAGAATAGCGGGAGTGCTCGAGCAGTACTTC
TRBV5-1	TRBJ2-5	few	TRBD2	CASSLGPAGEMYF	TGCGCCAGCAGCTTGGGCCCAGCGGGAGAGATGTACTTC
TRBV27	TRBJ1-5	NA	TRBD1	CASSPLQGNWNQPQHF	TGTGCCAGCTCCCCCCTACAGGGGAATTGGAATCAGCCCCAGCATTTT
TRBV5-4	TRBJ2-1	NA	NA	CASSLVPPEKQFF	TGTGCCAGCAGCTTGGTACCACCGGAGAAGCAGTTCTTC
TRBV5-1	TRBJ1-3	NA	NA	CASSLEGGTGNTIYF	TGCGCCAGCAGCTTGGAGGGTGGTACCGGAAACACCATATATTTT
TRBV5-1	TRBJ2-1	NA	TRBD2	CASSRSSSGSYNEQFF	TGCGCCAGCAGTCGGTCAAGTAGCGGGAGCTACAATGAGCAGTTCTTC
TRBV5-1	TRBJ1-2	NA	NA	CASSLGQRLGGDYGYTF	TGCGCCAGCAGCTTGGGACAGAGACTAGGAGGCGACTATGGCTACACCTTC
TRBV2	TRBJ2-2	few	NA	CASSESKRRNTGELFF	TGTGCCAGCAGTGAGTCGAAACGGAGGAACACCGGGGAGCTGTTTTTT
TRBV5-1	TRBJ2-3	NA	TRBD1	CASSSGQGSTDTQYF	TGCGCCAGCAGCTCCGGACAGGGGAGCACAGATACGCAGTATTTT
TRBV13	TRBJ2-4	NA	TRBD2	CASTILAGINIQYF	TGTGCCAGCACCATACTAGCGGGAATAAACATTCAGTACTTC
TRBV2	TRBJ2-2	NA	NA	CASSDETPNTGELFF	TGTGCCAGCAGTGACGAGACTCCGAACACCGGGGAGCTGTTTTTT
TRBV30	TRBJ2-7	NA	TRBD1	CAWCGDRRNEQYF	TGTGCCTGGTGCGGGGACAGGAGGAACGAGCAGTACTTC
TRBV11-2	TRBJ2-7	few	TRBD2	CASSSGWGTSVTYEQYF	TGTGCCAGCAGCTCCGGGTGGGGGACTAGCGTAACCTACGAGCAGTACTTC
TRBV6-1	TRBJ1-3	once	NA	CASRAPGNSGNTIYF	TGTGCCAGCAGAGCTCCGGGGAACTCTGGAAACACCATATATTTT